This T cell receptor (beta chain) was identified during a study of blood T cell repertoires in COVID-19. Overall study context: PBMCs, B-cell-depleted T cells, or T cells provided the cDNA or gDNA that made up the material.

Per the study methods: Researchers report that nucleated cell counts were estimated from reference gene primer amplification. The protocol was immunoSEQ multiplex PCR, while the TCRdb copy is restricted to in-frame clones and leaves out a portion. Clone size and the V and J calls come from that table; the DNA yielded D and trimming. The sample lists 150,000 or so clones; 80% were seen once. This CDR3 is built from 19 residues. The chain has TRBV21-1 and TRBJ1-5; the table's D call TRBD1 went unverified against the DNA. TRBV21-1 is classified as a pseudogene. Sequencing was carried out using peripheral blood. This TCR was sampled from a man aged 60 to 75 with acute or convalescent COVID-19. The CDR3 sequence: CASMIVGTGVRHRNQPQHF. The CDR3 DNA reads TGTGCCAGCATGATTGTCGGGACAGGGGTCCGACACCGCAATCAGCCCCAGCATTTT.